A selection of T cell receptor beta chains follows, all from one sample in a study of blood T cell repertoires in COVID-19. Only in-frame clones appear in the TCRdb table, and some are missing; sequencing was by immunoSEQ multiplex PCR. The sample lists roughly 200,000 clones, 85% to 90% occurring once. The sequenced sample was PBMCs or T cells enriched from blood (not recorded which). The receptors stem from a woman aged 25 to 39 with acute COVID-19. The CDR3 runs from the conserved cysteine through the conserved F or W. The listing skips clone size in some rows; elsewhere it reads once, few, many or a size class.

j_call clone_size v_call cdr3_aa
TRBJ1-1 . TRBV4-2 CASSPTGGYMNTEAFF
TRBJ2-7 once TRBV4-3 CASSQEAGGFSYEQYF
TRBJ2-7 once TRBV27 CASSPGTSSYEQYF
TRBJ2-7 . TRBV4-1 CASSHRTGTYEQYF
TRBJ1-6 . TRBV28 CASHPSGTGRLPLHF
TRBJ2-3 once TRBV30 CAWSTGGARTDTQYF
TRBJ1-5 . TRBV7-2 CASSLAGGSNQPQHF
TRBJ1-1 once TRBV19 CASSIERGQGDFNTEAFF
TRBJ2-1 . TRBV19 CASTEGAPYNEQFF
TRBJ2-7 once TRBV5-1 CASSQRQGAYEQYF
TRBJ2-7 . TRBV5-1 CASSLEFRRSREQYF
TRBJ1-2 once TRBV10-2 CASPSDRSLNYGYTF
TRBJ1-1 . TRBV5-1 CASSLQGARYNAEAFF
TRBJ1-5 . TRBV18 CASSPLGAGQPQHF
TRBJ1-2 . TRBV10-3 CAISRDRDYYGYTF
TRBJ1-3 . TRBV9 CASSPQQARSGNTIYF